These T cell receptor beta chains were read from a single sample in a study of post-analysis software for immune sequencing data. TCRdb re-analysed the PCR reads in MiXCR, keeping a single row per CDR3 protein. The data show 740,000 or so distinct CDR3 sequences, with under 70% seen just once and approximately 4.4% held by the top ten. The source material was blood. These receptors came from a girl aged 10 to 17 with multiple sclerosis. Both conserved end residues are part of each CDR3.

J gene: .
V gene: TRBV29-1
CDR3 protein: CSVEPPGETQYF

J gene: TRBJ1-2
V gene: TRBV6-1
CDR3 protein: CASSDPRGYGYTF

J gene: TRBJ2-1
V gene: TRBV25-1
CDR3 protein: CASSEDRVNKNEQFF

J gene: TRBJ1-2
V gene: TRBV7-9
CDR3 protein: CASSRAGTGGHYGYTF

J gene: .
V gene: TRBV10-3
CDR3 protein: CAISAGTGSHYEQYF

J gene: TRBJ1-2
V gene: TRBV6-6
CDR3 protein: CASSFGTAEVYGYTF

J gene: TRBJ2-1
V gene: TRBV3-1
CDR3 protein: CASRARGGTNNNEQFF

J gene: TRBJ1-1
V gene: TRBV7-9
CDR3 protein: CASSTGQGSRSEAFF

J gene: TRBJ2-3
V gene: TRBV5-4
CDR3 protein: CASSSTWRGTDTQYF

J gene: TRBJ1-4
V gene: TRBV7-9
CDR3 protein: CASSSSGQSDMSTNEKLFF

J gene: TRBJ1-1
V gene: TRBV29-1
CDR3 protein: CSVLGYTEAFF

J gene: TRBJ2-3
V gene: TRBV5-1
CDR3 protein: CASSSGLAGPTSTDTQYF

J gene: TRBJ2-7
V gene: TRBV5-1
CDR3 protein: CASSQTPSSGPAYEQYF

J gene: TRBJ2-1
V gene: TRBV6-1
CDR3 protein: CASSRGSNEQFF

J gene: TRBJ2-3
V gene: TRBV19
CDR3 protein: CASSPRTGAQYF

J gene: TRBJ2-5
V gene: TRBV9
CDR3 protein: CASSVETGTIETQYF

J gene: TRBJ1-5
V gene: TRBV12-3/TRBV12-4
CDR3 protein: CASSLGRADLPSNQPQHF

J gene: TRBJ1-4
V gene: TRBV7-8
CDR3 protein: CASSLGWEKLFF

J gene: TRBJ2-1
V gene: TRBV29-1
CDR3 protein: CSADPTGQPYNEQFF

J gene: TRBJ2-5
V gene: TRBV20-1
CDR3 protein: CSAKMPRFQETQYF